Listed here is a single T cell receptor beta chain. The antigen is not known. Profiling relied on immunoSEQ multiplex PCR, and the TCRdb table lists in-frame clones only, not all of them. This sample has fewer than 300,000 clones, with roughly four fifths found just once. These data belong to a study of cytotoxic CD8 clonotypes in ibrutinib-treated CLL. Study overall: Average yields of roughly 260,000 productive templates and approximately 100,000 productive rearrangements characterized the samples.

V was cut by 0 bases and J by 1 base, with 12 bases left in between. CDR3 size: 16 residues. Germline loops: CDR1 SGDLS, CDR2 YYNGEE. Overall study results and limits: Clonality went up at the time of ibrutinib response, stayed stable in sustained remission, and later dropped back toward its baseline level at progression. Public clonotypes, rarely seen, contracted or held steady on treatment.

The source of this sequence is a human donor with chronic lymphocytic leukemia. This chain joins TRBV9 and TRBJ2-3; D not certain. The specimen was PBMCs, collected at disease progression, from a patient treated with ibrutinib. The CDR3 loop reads CASSVGGTWRTDTQYF. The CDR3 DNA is TGTGCCAGCAGCGTAGGAGGTACGTGGCGCACAGATACGCAGTATTTT. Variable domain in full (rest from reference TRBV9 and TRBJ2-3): DSGVTQTPKHLITATGQRVTLRCSPRSGDLSVYWYQQSLDQGLQFLIQYYNGEERAKGNILERFSAQQFPDLHSELNLSSLELGDSALYFCASSVGGTWRTDTQYFGPGTRLTVL.